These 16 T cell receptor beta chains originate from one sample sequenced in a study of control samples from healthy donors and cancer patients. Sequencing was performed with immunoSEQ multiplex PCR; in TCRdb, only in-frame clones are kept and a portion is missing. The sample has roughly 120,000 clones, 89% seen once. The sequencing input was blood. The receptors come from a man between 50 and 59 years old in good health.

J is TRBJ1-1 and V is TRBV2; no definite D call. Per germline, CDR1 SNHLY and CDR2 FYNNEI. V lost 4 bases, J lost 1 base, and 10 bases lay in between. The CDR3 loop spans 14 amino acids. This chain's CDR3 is CASSVLSANTEAFF. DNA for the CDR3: TGTGCCAGCAGTGTATTGTCGGCGAACACTGAAGCTTTCTTT.

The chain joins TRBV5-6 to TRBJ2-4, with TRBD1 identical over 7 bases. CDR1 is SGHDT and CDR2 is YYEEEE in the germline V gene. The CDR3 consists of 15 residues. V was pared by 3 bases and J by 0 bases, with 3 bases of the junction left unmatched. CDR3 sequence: CASSSGGLAKNIQYF. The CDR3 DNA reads TGTGCCAGCAGCTCAGGGGGTCTAGCCAAAAACATTCAGTACTTC.

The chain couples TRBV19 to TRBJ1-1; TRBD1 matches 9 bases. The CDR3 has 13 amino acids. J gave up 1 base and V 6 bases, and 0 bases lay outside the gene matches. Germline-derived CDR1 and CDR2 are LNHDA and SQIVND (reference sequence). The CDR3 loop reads CASRQGANTEAFF. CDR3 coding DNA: TGTGCCAGTAGACAGGGGGCGAACACTGAAGCTTTCTTT.

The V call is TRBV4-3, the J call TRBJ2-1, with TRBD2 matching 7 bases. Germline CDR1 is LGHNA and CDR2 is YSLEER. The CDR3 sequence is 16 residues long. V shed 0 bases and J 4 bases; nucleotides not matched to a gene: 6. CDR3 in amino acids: CASSQDDRAGYNEQFF. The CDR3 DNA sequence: TGCGCCAGCAGCCAAGATGACAGAGCGGGGTACAATGAGCAGTTCTTC.

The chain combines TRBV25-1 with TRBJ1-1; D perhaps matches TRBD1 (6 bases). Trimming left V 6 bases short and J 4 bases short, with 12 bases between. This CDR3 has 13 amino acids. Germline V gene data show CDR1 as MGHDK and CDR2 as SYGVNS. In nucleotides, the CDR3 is TGTGCCAGCAGGGGGGTGACAGGCACTGAAGCTTTCTTT. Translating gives CASRGVTGTEAFF.

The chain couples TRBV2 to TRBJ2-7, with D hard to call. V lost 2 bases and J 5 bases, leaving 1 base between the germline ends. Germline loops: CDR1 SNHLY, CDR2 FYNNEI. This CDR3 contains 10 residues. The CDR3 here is CASSENEQYF. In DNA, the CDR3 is TGTGCCAGCAGTGAAAACGAGCAGTACTTC.

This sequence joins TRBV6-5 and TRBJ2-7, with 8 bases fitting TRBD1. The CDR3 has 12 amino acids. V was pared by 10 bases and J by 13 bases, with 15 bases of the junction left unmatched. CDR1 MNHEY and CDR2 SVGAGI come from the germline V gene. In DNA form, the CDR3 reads TGTGCCACTAAGGTGTCGGACAGGGATTACTACTTC. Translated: CATKVSDRDYYF.

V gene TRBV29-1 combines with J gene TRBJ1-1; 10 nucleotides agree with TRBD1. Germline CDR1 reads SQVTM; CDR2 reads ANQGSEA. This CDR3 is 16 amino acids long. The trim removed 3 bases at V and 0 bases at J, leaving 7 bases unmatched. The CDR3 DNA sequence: TGCAGCGTTGATCCCCGACAGGGGGCTATGAACACTGAAGCTTTCTTT. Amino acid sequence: CSVDPRQGAMNTEAFF.

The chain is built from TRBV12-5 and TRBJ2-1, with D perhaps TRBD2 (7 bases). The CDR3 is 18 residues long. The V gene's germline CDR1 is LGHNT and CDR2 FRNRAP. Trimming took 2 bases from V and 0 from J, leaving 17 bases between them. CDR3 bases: TGTGCTAGTGGTTTGTACGGCGGGGGCACGAGCTCCTACAATGAGCAGTTCTTC. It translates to CASGLYGGGTSSYNEQFF.

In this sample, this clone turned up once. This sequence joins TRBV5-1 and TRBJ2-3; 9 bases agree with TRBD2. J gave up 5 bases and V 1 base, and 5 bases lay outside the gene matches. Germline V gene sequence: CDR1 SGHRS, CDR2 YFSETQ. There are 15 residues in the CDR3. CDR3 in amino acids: CASSLLSGGIDTQYF. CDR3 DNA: TGCGCCAGCAGCTTGCTTAGCGGGGGCATAGATACGCAGTATTTT.

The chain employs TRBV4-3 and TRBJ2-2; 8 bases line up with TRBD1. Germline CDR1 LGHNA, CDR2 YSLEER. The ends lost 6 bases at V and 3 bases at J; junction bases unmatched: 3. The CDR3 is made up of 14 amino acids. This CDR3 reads CASRIQGDTGELFF. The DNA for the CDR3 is TGCGCCAGCAGGATACAGGGGGACACCGGGGAGCTGTTTTTT.

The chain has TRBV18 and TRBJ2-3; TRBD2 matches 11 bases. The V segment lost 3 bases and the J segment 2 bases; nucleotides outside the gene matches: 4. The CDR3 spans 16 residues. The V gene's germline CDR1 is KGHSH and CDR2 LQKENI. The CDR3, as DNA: TGTGCCAGCTCACCCCTAGCGGGGGGTACCACAGATACGCAGTATTTT. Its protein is CASSPLAGGTTDTQYF.

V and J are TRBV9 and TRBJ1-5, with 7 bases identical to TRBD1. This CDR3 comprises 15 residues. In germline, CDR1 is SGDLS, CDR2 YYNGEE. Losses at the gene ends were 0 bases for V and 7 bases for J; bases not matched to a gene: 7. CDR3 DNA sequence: TGTGCCAGCAGCGTAGGGGGGCAGGGGGGACAGCCCCAGCATTTT. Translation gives CASSVGGQGGQPQHF.

CDR3 nucleotides: TGTGCCAGCTCACCACGTGGACAGGGTAACGGTGATGGCTACACCTTC. As protein: CASSPRGQGNGDGYTF. This chain links TRBV18 with TRBJ1-2; 8 bases line up with TRBD1. V lost 1 base to trimming and J lost 6 bases; unmatched junction nucleotides: 10. Germline V gene data show CDR1 as KGHSH and CDR2 as LQKENI. The CDR3 is 16 residues long.

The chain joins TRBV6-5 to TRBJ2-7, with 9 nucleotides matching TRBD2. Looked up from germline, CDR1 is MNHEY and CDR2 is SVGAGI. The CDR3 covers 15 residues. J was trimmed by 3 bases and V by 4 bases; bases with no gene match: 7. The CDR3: CASSSKASGVYEQYF. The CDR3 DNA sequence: TGTGCCAGCAGTTCGAAAGCTAGCGGGGTCTACGAGCAGTACTTC.

The CDR3 sequence: CASSQDQRQGDYGYTF. The CDR3 DNA sequence: TGCGCCAGCAGCCAAGATCAACGACAGGGAGACTATGGCTACACCTTC. The chain employs TRBV4-1 and TRBJ1-2; 7 bases fit TRBD1. With 0 bases clipped from V and 3 bases from J, the junction kept 7 bases outside the gene matches. Germline assignment: CDR1 MGHRA and CDR2 YSYEKL. CDR3 size: 16 residues.